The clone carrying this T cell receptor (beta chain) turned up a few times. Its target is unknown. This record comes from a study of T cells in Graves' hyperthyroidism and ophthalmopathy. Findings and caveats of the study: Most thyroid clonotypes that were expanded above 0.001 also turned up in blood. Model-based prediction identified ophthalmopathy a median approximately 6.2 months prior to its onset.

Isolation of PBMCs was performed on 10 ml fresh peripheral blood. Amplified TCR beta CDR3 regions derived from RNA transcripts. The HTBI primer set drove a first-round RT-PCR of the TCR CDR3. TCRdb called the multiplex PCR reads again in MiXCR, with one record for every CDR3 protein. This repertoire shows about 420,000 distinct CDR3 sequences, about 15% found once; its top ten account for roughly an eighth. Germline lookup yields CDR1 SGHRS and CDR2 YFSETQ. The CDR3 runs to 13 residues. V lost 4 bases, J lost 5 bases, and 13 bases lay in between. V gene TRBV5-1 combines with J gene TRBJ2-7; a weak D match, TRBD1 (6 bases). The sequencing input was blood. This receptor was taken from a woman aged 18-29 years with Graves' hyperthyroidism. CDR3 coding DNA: TGCGCCAGCAGCAGAACAGGGATCCACGAGCAGTACTTC. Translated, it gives CASSRTGIHEQYF.